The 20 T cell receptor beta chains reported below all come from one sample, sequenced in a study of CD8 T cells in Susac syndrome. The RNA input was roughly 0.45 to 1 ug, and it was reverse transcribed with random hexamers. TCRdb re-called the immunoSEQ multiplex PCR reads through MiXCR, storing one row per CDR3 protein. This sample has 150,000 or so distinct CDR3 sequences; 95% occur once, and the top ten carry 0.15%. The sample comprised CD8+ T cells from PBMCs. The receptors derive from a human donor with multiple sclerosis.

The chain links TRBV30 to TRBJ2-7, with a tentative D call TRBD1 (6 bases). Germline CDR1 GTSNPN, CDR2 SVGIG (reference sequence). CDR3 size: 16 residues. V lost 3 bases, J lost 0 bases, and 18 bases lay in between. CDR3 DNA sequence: TGTGCCTGGAGGGCTCAGGGGTCAACCCTCTCCTACGAGCAGTACTTC. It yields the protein CAWRAQGSTLSYEQYF.

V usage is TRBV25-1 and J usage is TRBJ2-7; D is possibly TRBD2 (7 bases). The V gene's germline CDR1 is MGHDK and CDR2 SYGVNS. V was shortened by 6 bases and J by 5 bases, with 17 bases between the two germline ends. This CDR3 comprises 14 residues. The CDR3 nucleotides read TGTGCCAGCAGCCATCTCGGGGGGCCTAACGAGCAGTACTTC. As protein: CASSHLGGPNEQYF.

CDR3 sequence reads: CASRQTGQYNSPLHF. CDR3 bases: TGTGCCAGCAGACAGACGGGACAATATAATTCACCCCTCCACTTT. The chain couples TRBV7-9 to TRBJ1-6; D may be TRBD1 (6 bases). V lost 6 bases, J lost 4 bases, and 13 bases lay in between. Germline CDR1 reads SEHNR; CDR2 reads FQNEAQ (reference sequence). The CDR3 contains 15 residues. Full variable domain (remainder filled in from reference TRBV7-9 and TRBJ1-6): DTGVSQNPRHKITKRGQNVTFRCDPISEHNRLYWYRQTLGQGPEFLTYFQNEAQLEKSRLLSDRFSAERPKGSFSTLEIQRTEQGDSAMYLCASRQTGQYNSPLHFGNGTRLTVT.

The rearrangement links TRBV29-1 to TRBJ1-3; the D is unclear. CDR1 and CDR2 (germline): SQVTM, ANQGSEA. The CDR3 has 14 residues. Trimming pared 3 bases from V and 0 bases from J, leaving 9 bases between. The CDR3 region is CSVDRTSSGNTIYF. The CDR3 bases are TGCAGCGTTGATAGGACGAGCTCTGGAAACACCATATATTTT. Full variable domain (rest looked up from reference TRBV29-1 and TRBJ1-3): SAVISQKPSRDICQRGTSLTIQCQVDSQVTMMFWYRQQPGQSLTLIATANQGSEATYESGFVIDKFPISRPNLTFSTLTVSNMSPEDSSIYLCSVDRTSSGNTIYFGEGSWLTVV.

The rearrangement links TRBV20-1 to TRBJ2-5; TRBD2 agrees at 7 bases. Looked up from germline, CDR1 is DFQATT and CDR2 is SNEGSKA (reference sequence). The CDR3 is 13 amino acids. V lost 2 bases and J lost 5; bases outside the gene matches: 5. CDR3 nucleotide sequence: TGCAGTGCTAGATCTACTAGCGCGGAGACCCAGTACTTC. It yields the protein CSARSTSAETQYF.

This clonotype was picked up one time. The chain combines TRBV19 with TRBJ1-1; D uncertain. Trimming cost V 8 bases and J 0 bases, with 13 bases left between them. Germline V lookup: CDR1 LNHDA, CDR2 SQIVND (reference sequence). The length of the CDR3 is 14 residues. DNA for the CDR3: TGTGCCAGTCAAAGACACCAAGTGAACACTGAAGCTTTCTTT. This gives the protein CASQRHQVNTEAFF.

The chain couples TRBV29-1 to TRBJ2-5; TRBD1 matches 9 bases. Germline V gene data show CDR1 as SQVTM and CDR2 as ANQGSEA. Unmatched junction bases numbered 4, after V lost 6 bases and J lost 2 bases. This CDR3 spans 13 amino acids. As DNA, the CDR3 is TGCAGCGTGGACAGGGGACGGCAAGAGACCCAGTACTTC. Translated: CSVDRGRQETQYF.

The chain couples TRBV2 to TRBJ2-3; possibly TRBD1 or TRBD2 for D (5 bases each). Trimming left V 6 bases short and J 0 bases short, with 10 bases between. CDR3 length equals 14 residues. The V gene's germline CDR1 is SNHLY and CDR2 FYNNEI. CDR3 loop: CASRRGPSTDTQYF. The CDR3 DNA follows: TGTGCCAGCAGAAGGGGACCCAGCACAGATACGCAGTATTTT. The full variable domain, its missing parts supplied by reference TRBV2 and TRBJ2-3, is EPEVTQTPSHQVTQMGQEVILRCVPISNHLYFYWYRQILGQKVEFLVSFYNNEISEKSEIFDDQFSVERPDGSNFTLKIRSTKLEDSAMYFCASRRGPSTDTQYFGPGTRLTVL.

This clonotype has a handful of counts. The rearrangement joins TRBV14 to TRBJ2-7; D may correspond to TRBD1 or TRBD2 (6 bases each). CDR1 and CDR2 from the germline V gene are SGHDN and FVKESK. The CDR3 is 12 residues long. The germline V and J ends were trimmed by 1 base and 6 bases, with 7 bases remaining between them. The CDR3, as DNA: TGTGCCAGCAGCCAAGGGGGGGCCGAGCAGTACGTC. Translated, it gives CASSQGGAEQYV.

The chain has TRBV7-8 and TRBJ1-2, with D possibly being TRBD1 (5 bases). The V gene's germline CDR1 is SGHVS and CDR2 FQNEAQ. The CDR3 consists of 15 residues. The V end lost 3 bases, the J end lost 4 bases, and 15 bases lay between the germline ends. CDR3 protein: CASSLRAGSGYGYTF. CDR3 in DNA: TGTGCCAGCAGCTTGCGGGCAGGGTCTGGCTATGGCTACACCTTC.

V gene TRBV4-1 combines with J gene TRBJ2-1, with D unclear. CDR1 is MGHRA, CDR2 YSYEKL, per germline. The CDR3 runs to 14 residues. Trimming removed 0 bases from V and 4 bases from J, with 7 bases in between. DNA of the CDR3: TGCGCCAGCAGCCAAGAGGTAGCTTACAATGAGCAGTTCTTC. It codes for CASSQEVAYNEQFF.

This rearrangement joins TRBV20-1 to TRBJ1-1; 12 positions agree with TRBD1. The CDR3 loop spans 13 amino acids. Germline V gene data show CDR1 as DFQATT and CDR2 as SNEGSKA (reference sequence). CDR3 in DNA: TGCAGAGTCCCGGGACAGGGGGCCACTGAAGCTTTCTTT. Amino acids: CRVPGQGATEAFF.

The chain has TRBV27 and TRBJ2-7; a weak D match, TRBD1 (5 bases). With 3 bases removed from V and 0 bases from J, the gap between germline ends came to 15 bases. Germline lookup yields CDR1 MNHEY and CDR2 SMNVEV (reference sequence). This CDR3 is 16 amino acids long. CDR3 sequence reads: CASSLGQARFSYEQYF. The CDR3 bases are TGTGCCAGCAGTTTGGGGCAGGCCAGGTTCTCCTACGAGCAGTACTTC.

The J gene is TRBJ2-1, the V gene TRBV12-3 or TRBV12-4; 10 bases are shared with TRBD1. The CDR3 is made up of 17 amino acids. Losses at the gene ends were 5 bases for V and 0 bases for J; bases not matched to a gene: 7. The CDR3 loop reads CASSPGTGEGSYNEQFF. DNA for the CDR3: TGTGCCAGCAGTCCCGGGACAGGGGAGGGCTCCTACAATGAGCAGTTCTTC.

In nucleotides, the CDR3 is TGTGCCTGGAGTAGCGCCCAGGGTAACTACGAGCAGTACTTC. It codes for CAWSSAQGNYEQYF. This rearrangement joins TRBV30 to TRBJ2-7, with D perhaps matching TRBD1 (5 bases). Per the germline V gene, CDR1 is GTSNPN and CDR2 is SVGIG (reference sequence). This CDR3 is built from 14 residues. The ends were cut back, 2 bases at V and 3 bases at J, with 14 bases in the middle. Full variable domain (remainder filled in from reference TRBV30 and TRBJ2-7): SQTIHQWPATLVQPVGSPLSLECTVEGTSNPNLYWYRQAAGRGLQLLFYSVGIGQISSEVPQNLSASRPQDRQFILSSKKLLLSDSGFYLCAWSSAQGNYEQYFGPGTRLTVT.

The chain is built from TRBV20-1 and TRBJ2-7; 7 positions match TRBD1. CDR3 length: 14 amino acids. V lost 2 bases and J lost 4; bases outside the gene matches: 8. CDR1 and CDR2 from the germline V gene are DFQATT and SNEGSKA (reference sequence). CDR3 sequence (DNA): TGCAGTGCTAGATCAAACAGGGGCCAATACGAGCAGTACTTC. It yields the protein CSARSNRGQYEQYF.

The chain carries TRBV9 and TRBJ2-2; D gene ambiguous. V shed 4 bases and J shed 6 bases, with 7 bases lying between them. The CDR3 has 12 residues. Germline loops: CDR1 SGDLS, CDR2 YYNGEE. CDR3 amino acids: CASSTDPGELFF. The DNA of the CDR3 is TGTGCCAGCAGCACCGACCCCGGGGAGCTGTTTTTT.

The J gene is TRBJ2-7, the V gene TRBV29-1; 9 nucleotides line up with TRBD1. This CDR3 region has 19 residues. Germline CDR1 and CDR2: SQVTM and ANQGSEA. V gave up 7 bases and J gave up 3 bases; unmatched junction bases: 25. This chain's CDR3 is CSARTFVPGQGTTVYEQYF. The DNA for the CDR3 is TGCAGCGCACGAACCTTCGTCCCGGGACAGGGAACAACCGTCTACGAGCAGTACTTC.

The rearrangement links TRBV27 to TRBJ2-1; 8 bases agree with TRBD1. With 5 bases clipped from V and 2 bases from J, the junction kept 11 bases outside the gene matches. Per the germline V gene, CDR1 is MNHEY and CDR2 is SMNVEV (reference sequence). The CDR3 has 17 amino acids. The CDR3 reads CASSPYDRGMTYNEQFF. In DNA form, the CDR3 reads TGTGCCAGCAGTCCGTACGACAGGGGAATGACCTACAATGAGCAGTTCTTC.

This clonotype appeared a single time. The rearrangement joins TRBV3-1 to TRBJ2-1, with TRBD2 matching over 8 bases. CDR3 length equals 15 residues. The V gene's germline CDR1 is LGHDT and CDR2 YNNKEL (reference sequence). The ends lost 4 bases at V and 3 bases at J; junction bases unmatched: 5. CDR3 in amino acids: CASSRLAGGYNEQFF. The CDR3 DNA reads TGTGCCAGCAGCCGTCTCGCGGGGGGCTACAATGAGCAGTTCTTC.